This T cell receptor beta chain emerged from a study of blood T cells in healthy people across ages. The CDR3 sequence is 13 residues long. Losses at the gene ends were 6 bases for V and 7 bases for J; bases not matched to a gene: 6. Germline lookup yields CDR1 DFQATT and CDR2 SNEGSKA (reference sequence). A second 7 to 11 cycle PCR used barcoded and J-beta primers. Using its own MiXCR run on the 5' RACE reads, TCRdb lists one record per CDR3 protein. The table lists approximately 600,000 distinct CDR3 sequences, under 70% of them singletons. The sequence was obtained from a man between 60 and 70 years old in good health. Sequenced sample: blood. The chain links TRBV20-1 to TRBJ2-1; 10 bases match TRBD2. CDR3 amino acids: CSATGLALNEQFF. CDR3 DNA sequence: TGCAGTGCCACGGGACTAGCGTTAAATGAGCAGTTCTTC.